This T cell receptor (beta chain) stems from a study of blood T cell repertoires in COVID-19. Across the study: Collection of acute and convalescent COVID-19 samples took place in the United States, Italy and Spain. T cells, B-cell-depleted T cells, or PBMCs supplied cDNA or gDNA.

The CDR3 sequence is 12 residues long. Germline V gives CDR1 MNHNY, CDR2 SVGAGI (reference sequence). The trim removed 8 bases at V and 7 bases at J, leaving 3 bases unmatched. Methods used by the authors: From reference gene primer amplification, estimates of nucleated cell counts were derived. Using immunoSEQ multiplex PCR, the repertoire was profiled, and TCRdb retains in-frame clones only, with some absent. The D gene and trimming were derived from the DNA, and the V and J assignments and clone size from that table. The sample holds tens of thousands of clones, about 88% seen once. What was sequenced was peripheral blood. This receptor was taken from a man between 50 and 59 years old with active COVID-19. The chain has TRBV6-6 and TRBJ1-5; TRBD1 agrees at 9 bases. Here the CDR3 reads CASLGQGQPQHF. The CDR3 bases are TGTGCCAGCTTGGGACAGGGACAGCCCCAGCATTTT.